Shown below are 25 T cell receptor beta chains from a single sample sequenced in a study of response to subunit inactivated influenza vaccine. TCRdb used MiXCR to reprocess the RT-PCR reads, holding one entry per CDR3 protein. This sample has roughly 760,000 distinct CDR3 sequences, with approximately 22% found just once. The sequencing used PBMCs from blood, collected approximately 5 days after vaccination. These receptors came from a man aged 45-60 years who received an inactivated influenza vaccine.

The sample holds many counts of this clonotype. The CDR3 sequence is CSARSNYGYTF. The CDR3 DNA follows: TGCAGTGCTAGATCAAACTATGGCTACACCTTC. The chain joins TRBV20-1 to TRBJ1-2; D uncertain. V shed 2 bases and J shed 2 bases, with 3 bases lying between them. The CDR3 loop spans 11 amino acids. Germline V CDR1 and CDR2: DFQATT, SNEGSKA (reference sequence).

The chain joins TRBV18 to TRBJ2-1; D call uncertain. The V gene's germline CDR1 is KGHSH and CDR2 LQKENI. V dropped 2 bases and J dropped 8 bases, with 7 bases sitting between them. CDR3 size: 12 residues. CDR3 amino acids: CASSPNVDEQFF. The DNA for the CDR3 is TGTGCCAGCTCACCAAACGTCGATGAGCAGTTCTTC. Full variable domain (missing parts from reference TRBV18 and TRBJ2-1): NAGVMQNPRHLVRRRGQEARLRCSPMKGHSHVYWYRQLPEEGLKFMVYLQKENIIDESGMPKERFSAEFPKEGPSILRIQQVVRGDSAAYFCASSPNVDEQFFGPGTRLTVL.

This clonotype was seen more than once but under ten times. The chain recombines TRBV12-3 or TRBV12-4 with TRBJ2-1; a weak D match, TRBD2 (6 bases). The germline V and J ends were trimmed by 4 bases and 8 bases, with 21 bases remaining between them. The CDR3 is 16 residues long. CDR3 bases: TGTGCCAGCAGTTATGGAGGGAGATTAGGGAGCGATGAGCAGTTCTTC. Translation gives CASSYGGRLGSDEQFF.

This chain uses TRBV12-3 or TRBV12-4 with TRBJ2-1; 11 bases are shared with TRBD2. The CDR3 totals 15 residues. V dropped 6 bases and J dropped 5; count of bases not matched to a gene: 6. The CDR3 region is CASRFSSGGNNEQFF. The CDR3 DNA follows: TGTGCCAGCAGGTTCTCTAGCGGGGGGAACAATGAGCAGTTCTTC.

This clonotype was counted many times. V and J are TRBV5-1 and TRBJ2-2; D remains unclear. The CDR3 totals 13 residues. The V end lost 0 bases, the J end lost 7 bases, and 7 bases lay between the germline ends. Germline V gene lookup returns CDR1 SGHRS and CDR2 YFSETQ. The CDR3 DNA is TGCGCCAGCAGCTTGGAGAGGTTCGGGGAGCTGTTTTTT. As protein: CASSLERFGELFF.

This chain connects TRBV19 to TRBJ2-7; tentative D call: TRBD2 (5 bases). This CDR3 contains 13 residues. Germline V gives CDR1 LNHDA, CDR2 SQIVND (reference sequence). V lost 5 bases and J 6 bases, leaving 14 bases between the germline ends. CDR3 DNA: TGTGCCAGTAGTCCCACCGAGGGTGGCGAGCAGTACTTC. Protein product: CASSPTEGGEQYF.

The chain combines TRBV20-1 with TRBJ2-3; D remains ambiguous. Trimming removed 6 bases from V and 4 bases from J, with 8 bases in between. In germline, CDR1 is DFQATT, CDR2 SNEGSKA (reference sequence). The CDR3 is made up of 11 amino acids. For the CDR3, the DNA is TGCAGTGCGAGAATAGCAGATACGCAGTATTTT. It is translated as CSARIADTQYF.

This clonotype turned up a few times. The CDR3 region is CASSHWQGRINEQFF. CDR3 nucleotides: TGTGCCAGCAGCCATTGGCAGGGGCGTATCAATGAGCAGTTCTTC. The rearrangement uses TRBV14 and TRBJ2-1, with D possibly TRBD1 on 6 matching bases. V was cut by 3 bases and J by 6 bases, with 15 bases left in between. The CDR3 contains 15 residues. Germline V gene data show CDR1 as SGHDN and CDR2 as FVKESK.

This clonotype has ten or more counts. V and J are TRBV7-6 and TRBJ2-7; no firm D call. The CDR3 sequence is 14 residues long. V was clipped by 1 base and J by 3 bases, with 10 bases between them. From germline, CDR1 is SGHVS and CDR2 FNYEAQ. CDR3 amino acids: CASSLGSGLYEQYF. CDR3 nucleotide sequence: TGTGCCAGCAGCTTAGGGTCTGGGCTCTACGAGCAGTACTTC.

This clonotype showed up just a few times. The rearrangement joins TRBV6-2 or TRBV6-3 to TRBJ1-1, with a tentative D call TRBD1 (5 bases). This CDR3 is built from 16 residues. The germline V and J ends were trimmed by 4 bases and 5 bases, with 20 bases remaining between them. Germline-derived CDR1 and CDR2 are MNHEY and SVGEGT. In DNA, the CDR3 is TGTGCCAGCAGTTCCGCTAGTGGGGCAGGGAAGACTGAAGCTTTCTTT. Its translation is CASSSASGAGKTEAFF.

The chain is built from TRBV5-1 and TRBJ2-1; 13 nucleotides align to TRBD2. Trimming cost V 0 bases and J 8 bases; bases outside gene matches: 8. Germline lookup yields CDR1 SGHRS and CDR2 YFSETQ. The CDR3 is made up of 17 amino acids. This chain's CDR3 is CASSLAWTSGRTDEQFF. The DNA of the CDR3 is TGCGCCAGCAGCTTGGCCTGGACTAGCGGGAGAACGGATGAGCAGTTCTTC.

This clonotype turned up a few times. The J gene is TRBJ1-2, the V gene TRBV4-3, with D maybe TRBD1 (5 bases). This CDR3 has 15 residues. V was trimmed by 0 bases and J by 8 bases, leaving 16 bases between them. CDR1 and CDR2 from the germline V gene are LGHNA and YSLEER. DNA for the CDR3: TGCGCCAGCAGCCAAGATTGGGGGGGGGTACAGGGCTACACCTTC. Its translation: CASSQDWGGVQGYTF.

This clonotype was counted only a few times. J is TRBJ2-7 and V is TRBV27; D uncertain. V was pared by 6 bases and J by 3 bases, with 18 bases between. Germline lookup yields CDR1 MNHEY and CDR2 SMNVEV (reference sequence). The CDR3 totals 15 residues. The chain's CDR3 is CASRPSLARFYEQYF. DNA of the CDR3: TGTGCCAGCAGGCCTTCCCTGGCCAGGTTCTACGAGCAGTACTTC.

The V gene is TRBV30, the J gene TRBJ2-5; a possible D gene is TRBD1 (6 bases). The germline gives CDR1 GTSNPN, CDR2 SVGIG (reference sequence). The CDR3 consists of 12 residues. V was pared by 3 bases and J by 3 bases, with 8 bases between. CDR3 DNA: TGTGCCTGGAGGGGGGCGGAAGAGACCCAGTACTTC. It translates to CAWRGAEETQYF.

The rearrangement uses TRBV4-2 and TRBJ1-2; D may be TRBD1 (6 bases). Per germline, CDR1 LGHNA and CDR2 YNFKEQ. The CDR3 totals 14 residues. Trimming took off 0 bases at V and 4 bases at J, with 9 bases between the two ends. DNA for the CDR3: TGTGCCAGCAGCCAAGATCAGGACAGCTATGGCTACACCTTC. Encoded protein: CASSQDQDSYGYTF.

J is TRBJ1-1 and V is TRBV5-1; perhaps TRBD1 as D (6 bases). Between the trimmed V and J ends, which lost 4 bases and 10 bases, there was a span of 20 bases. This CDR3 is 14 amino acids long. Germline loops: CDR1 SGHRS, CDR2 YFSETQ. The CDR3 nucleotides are TGCGCCAGCAGCCAGAACAGGGTCCGAAACATAGCTTTCTTT. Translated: CASSQNRVRNIAFF. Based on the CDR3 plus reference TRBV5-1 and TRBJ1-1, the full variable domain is KAGVTQTPRYLIKTRGQQVTLSCSPISGHRSVSWYQQTPGQGLQFLFEYFSETQRNKGNFPGRFSGRQFSNSRSEMNVSTLELGDSALYLCASSQNRVRNIAFFGQGTRLTVV.

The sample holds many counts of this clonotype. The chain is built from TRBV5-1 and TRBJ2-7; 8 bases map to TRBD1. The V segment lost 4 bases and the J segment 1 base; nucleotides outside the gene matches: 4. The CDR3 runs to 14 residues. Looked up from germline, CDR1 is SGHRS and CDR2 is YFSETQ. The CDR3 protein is CASSNDRGSYEQYF. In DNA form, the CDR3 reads TGCGCCAGCAGCAACGACAGGGGTTCCTACGAGCAGTACTTC.

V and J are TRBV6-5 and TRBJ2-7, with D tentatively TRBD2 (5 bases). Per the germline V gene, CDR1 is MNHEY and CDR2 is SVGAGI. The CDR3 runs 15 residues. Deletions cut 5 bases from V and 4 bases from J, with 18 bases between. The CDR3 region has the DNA TGTGCCAGCAGTCACGCAACCGGGGTCGGTTACGAGCAGTACTTC. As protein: CASSHATGVGYEQYF.

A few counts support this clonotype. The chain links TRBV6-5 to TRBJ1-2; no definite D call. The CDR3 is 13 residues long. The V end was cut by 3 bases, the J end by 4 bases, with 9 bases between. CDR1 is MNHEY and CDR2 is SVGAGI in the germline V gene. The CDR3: CASSYFRLYGYTF. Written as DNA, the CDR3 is TGTGCCAGCAGTTATTTTAGACTCTATGGCTACACCTTC.

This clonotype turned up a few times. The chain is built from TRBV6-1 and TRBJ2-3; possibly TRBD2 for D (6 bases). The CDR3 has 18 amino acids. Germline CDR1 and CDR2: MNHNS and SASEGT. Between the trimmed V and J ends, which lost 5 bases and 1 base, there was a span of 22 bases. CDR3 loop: CASSTPFGRDQGTDTQYF. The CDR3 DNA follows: TGTGCCAGCAGTACACCTTTCGGGCGGGACCAGGGCACAGATACGCAGTATTTT.

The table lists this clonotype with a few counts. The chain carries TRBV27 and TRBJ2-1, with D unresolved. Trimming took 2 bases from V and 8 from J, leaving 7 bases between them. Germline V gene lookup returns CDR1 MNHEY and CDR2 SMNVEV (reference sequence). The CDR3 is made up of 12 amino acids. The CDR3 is CASSLTRYEQFF. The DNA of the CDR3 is TGTGCCAGCAGTTTAACTCGATATGAGCAGTTCTTC.

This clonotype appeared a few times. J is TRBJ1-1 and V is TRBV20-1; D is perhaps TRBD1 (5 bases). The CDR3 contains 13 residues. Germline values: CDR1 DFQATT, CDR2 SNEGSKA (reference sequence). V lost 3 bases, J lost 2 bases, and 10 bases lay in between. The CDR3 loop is CSARRQLNTEAFF. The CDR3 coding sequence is TGCAGTGCTAGGCGACAGTTAAACACTGAAGCTTTCTTT.

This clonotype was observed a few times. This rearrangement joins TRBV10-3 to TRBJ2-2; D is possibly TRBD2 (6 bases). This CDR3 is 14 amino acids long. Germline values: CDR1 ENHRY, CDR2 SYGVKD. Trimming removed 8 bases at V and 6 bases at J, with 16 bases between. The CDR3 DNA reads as TGTGCCATCGGCGGGGATGGGGTGGCCGGGGAGCTGTTTTTT. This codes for CAIGGDGVAGELFF.

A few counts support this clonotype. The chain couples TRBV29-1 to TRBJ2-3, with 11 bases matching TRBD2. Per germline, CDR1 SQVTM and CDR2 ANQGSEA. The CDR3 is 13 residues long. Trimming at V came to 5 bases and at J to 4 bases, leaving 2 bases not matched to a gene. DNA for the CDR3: TGCAGCGTTCTACTAGCGGGAGCAGATACGCAGTATTTT. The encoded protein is CSVLLAGADTQYF.

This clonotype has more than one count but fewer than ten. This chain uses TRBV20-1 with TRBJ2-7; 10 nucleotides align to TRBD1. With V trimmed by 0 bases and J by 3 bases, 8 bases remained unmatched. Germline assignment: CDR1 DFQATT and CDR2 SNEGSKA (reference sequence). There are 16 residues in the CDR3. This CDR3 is CSARDSLTGGIYEQYF. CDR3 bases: TGCAGTGCTAGAGATTCCCTGACAGGGGGCATCTACGAGCAGTACTTC.